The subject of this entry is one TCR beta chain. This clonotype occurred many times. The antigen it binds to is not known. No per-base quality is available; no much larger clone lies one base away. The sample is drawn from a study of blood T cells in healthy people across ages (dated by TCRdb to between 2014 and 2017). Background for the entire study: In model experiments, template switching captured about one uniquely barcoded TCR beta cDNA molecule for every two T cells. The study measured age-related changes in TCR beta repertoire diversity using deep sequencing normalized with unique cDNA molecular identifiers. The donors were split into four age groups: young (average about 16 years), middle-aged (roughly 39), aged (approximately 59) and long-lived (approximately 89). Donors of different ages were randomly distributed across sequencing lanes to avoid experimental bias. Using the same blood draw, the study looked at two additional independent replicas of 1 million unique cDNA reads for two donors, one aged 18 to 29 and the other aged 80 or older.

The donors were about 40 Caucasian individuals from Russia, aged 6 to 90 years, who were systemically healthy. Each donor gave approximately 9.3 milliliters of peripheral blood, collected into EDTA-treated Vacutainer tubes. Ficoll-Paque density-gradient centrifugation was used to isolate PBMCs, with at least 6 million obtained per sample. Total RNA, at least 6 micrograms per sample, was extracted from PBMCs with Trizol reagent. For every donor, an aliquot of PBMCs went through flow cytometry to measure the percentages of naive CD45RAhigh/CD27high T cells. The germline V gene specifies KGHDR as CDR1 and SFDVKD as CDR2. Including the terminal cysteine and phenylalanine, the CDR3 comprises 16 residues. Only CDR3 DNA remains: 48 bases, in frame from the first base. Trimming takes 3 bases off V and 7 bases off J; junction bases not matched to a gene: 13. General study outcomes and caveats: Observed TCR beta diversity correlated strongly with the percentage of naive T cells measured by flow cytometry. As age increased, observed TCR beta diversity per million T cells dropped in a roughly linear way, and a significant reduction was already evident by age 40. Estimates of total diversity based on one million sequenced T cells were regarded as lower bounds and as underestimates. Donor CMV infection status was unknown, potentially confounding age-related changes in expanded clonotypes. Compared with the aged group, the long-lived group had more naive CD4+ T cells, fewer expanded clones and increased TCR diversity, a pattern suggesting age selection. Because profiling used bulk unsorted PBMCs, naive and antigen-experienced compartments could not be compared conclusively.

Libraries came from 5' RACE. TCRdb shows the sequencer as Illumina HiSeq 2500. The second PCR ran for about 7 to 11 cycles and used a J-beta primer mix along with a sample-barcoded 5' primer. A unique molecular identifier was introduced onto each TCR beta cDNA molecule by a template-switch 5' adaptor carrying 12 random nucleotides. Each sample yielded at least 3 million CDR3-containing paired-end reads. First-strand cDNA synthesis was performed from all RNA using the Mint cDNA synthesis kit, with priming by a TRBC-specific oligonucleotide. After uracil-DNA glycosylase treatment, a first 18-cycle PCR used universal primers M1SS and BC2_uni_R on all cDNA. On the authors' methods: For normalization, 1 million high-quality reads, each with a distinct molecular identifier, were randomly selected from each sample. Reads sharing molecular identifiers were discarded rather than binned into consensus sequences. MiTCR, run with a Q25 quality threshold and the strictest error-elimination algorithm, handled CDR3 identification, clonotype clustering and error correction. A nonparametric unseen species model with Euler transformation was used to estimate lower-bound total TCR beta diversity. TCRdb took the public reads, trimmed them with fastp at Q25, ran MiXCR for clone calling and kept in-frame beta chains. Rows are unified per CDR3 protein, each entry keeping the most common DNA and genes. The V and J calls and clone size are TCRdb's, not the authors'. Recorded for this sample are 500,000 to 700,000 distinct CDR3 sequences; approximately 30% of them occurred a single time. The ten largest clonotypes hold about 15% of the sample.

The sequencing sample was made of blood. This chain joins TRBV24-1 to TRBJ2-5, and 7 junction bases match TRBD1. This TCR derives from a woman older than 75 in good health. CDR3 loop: CATSDPEGQNLGTQYF. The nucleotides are TGTGCCACCAGTGATCCCGAGGGACAGAACCTAGGGACCCAGTACTTC.